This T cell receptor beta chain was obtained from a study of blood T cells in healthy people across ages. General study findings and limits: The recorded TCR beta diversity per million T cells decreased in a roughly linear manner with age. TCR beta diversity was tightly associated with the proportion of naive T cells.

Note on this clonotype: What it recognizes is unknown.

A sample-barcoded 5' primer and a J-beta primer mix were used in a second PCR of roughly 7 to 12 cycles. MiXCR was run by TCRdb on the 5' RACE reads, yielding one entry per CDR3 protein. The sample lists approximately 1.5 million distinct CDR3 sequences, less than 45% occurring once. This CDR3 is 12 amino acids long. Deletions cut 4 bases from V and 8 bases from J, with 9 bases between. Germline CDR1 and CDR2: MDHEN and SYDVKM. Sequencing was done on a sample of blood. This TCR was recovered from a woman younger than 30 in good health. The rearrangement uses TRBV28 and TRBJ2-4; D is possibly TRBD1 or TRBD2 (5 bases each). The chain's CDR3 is CASSWGFHIQYF. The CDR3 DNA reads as TGTGCCAGCAGTTGGGGGTTCCACATTCAGTACTTC.